This T cell receptor beta chain was obtained from a study of T cells in Graves' hyperthyroidism and ophthalmopathy. Amplified TCR beta CDR3 regions derived from RNA transcripts. The HTBI primer set served for first-round RT-PCR of the TCR CDR3. Using its own MiXCR run on the multiplex PCR reads, TCRdb lists one record per CDR3 protein. Among about 290,000 distinct CDR3 sequences listed, 13% to 15% were seen once. Clinical symptoms, serum thyroxine and TRAb, thyroid ultrasound and orbital computed tomography were used for the diagnoses. Study-wide points: Blood shared most expanded thyroid clonotypes above 0.001.

The CDR3 has 12 amino acids. Trimming left V 8 bases short and J 6 bases short, with 10 bases between. This clonotype was seen at least ten times. What it binds is unknown. V usage is TRBV12-3 or TRBV12-4 and J usage is TRBJ2-2; a possible D gene is TRBD2 (5 bases). The sequence came from a woman in her forties or fifties with Graves' hyperthyroidism that later progressed to Graves' ophthalmopathy. Sequencing was performed on blood. The CDR3 sequence is CASGSAAGELFF. CDR3 coding DNA: TGTGCCAGCGGGAGCGCTGCCGGGGAGCTGTTTTTT.